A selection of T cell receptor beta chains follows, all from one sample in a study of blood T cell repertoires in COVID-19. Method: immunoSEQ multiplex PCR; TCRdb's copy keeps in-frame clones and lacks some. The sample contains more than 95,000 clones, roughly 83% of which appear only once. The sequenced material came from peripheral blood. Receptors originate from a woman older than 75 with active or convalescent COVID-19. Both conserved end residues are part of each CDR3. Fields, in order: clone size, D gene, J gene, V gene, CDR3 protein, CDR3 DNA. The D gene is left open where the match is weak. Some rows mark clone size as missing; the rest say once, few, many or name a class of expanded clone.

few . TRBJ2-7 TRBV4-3 CASSQGAGPTGTYEQYF TGCGCCAGCAGCCAAGGGGCGGGACCCACCGGAACCTACGAGCAGTACTTC
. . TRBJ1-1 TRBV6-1 CASSERTLSTDFF TGTGCCAGCAGTGAAAGGACACTCTCCACGGATTTCTTT
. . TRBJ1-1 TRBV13 CASSKAPLPTGAFF TGTGCCAGCAGCAAAGCCCCCCTACCGACTGGGGCTTTCTTT
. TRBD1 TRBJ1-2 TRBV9 CASSSGQGLANYGYTF TGTGCCAGCAGCTCCGGACAGGGCCTAGCTAACTATGGCTACACCTTC
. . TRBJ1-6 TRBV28 CASSRDYNSPLHF TGTGCCAGCAGCAGGGACTATAATTCACCCCTCCACTTT
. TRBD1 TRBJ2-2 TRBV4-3 CASSQDTGGNTGELFF TGCGCCAGCAGCCAAGATACAGGGGGGAACACCGGGGAGCTGTTTTTT
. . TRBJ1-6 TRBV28 CASNLAREDSPLHF TGTGCCAGCAACCTTGCCAGGGAGGACTCACCCCTCCACTTT
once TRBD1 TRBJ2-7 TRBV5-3 CARSFGQGRTTYEQYF TGTGCCAGAAGCTTTGGACAGGGGCGAACTACGTACGAGCAGTACTTC
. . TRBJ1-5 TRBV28 CASSFSRGSNQPQHF TGTGCCAGCAGTTTCAGCAGGGGTAGCAATCAGCCCCAGCATTTT
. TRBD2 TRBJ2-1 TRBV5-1 CASSSLGSGSDEQFF TGCGCCAGCAGCTCCCTGGGTAGCGGGAGTGATGAGCAGTTCTTC
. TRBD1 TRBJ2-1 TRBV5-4 CASSPDRGSGYEQFF TGTGCCAGCAGCCCCGACAGGGGGTCAGGATATGAGCAGTTCTTC
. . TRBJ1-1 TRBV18 CASSPPVTGRGNTEAFF TGTGCCAGCTCACCACCGGTGACAGGTCGGGGGAACACTGAAGCTTTCTTT
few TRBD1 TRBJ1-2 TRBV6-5 CASSRDRESPSGYTF TGTGCCAGCAGTAGGGACAGGGAGAGCCCCAGTGGCTACACCTTC
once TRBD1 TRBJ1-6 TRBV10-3 CATTGSGNSPLHF TGTGCCACGACAGGGTCGGGTAATTCACCCCTCCACTTT
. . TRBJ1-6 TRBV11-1 CASSLEGDSYNSPLHF TGTGCCAGCAGCTTAGAGGGAGACTCCTATAATTCACCCCTCCACTTT
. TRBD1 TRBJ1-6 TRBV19 CASSSPGQGASPLHF TGTGCCAGTAGTTCCCCGGGACAGGGGGCCTCACCCCTCCACTTT
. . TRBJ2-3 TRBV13 CASTFLQASTDTQYF TGTGCCAGCACCTTCCTCCAAGCGTCCACAGATACGCAGTATTTT
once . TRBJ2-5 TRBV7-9 CASSPPSEAAETQYF TGTGCCAGCAGCCCTCCCTCCGAGGCGGCGGAGACCCAGTACTTC
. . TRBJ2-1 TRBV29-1 CSVESSEPSSYNEQFF TGCAGCGTTGAATCGAGCGAACCTAGCTCCTACAATGAGCAGTTCTTC
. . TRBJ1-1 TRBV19 CASMAVMNTEAFF TGTGCCAGTATGGCGGTAATGAACACTGAAGCTTTCTTT
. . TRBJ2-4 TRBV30 CAWSRVSAKNIQYF TGTGCCTGGAGCAGGGTTTCAGCCAAAAACATTCAGTACTTC
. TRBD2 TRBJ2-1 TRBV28 CASSRSGGAPNEQFF TGTGCCAGCAGCCGCAGCGGGGGGGCACCCAATGAGCAGTTCTTC
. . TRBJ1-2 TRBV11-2 CASTPLQGPFYGYTF TGTGCCAGCACCCCACTTCAGGGTCCCTTCTATGGCTACACCTTC
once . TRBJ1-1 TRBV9 CASSVGVRANTEAFF TGTGCCAGCAGCGTAGGGGTCAGGGCGAACACTGAAGCTTTCTTT
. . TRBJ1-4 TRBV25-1 CASSEWGESEKLFF TGTGCCAGCAGTGAATGGGGGGAGAGTGAAAAACTGTTTTTT
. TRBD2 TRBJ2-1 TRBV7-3 CASSELAGVYNEQFF TGTGCCAGCAGCGAACTAGCGGGGGTTTACAATGAGCAGTTCTTC
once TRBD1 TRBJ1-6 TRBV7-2 CASSLTPDRGASPLHF TGTGCCAGCAGCTTAACTCCGGACAGGGGAGCTTCACCCCTCCACTTT
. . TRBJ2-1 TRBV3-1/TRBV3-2 CASSQADPYNEQFF TGTGCCAGCAGCCAGGCGGATCCGTACAATGAGCAGTTCTTC
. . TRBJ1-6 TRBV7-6 CASSLSGRNSPLHF TGTGCCAGCAGCTTAAGCGGCAGGAATTCACCCCTCCACTTT
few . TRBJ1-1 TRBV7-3 CASTNKEGTEAFF TGTGCCAGCACAAATAAAGAGGGCACTGAAGCTTTCTTT
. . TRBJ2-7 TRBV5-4 CASSLGVGREQYF TGTGCCAGCAGCCTCGGGGTGGGTCGGGAGCAGTACTTC
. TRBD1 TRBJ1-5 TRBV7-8 CASSPDRYNQPQHF TGTGCCAGCAGCCCGGACAGGTACAATCAGCCCCAGCATTTT
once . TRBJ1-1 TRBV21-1 CASKWGGTGTEAFF TGTGCCAGCAAGTGGGGCGGGACGGGGACTGAAGCTTTCTTT
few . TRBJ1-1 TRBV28 CASSSLRTALNTEAFF TGTGCCAGCAGTTCGTTGAGGACAGCGTTGAACACTGAAGCTTTCTTT
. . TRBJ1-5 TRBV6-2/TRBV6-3 CASSYRNRPHQPQHF TGTGCCAGCAGTTACCGGAACAGGCCCCATCAGCCCCAGCATTTT
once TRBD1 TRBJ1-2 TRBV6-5 CATTIGGVNYGYTF TGTGCCACCACAATAGGGGGCGTGAACTATGGCTACACCTTC
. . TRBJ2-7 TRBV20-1 CSARANEQYF TGCAGTGCTAGAGCCAACGAGCAGTACTTC
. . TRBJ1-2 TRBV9 CASSEQGRGYGYTF TGTGCCAGCAGCGAGCAGGGGCGAGGGTATGGCTACACCTTC
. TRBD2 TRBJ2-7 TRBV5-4 CASSPQSGGSGEQYF TGTGCCAGCAGCCCTCAGAGCGGGGGATCGGGAGAGCAGTACTTC
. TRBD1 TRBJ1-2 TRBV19 CASSTDRNYGYTF TGTGCCAGTAGCACGGACAGGAACTATGGCTACACCTTC
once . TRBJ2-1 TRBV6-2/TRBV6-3 CASSDLQGLLNEQFF TGTGCCAGCAGTGACCTACAGGGTCTTCTCAATGAGCAGTTCTTC
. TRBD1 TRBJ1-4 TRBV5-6 CASSPGGGEKLFF TGTGCCAGCAGCCCAGGGGGAGGAGAAAAACTGTTTTTT
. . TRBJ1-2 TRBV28 CASSLTGTIYGYTF TGTGCCAGCAGTCTCACAGGGACAATATATGGCTACACCTTC
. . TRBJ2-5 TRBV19 CASSISRETQYF TGTGCCAGTTCGATTAGTCGAGAGACCCAGTACTTC
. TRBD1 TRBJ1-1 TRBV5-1 CASSLADRANTEAFF TGCGCCAGCAGCTTGGCAGACAGGGCTAACACTGAAGCTTTCTTT
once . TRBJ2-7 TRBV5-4 CASSLAPWTDSYEQYF TGTGCCAGCAGCTTGGCCCCCTGGACAGATTCCTACGAGCAGTACTTC
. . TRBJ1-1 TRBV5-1 CASSFRTPGGQNKNTEAFF TGCGCCAGCAGCTTTCGGACTCCAGGCGGGCAGAATAAGAACACTGAAGCTTTCTTT
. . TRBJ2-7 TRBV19 CASSTRTARYEQYF TGTGCCAGTAGTACCAGGACAGCCCGATACGAGCAGTACTTC
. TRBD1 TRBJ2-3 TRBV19 CASSTDRGKGTDTQYF TGTGCCAGTAGTACCGACAGGGGTAAGGGCACAGATACGCAGTATTTT
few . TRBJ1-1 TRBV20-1 CSASRGTEAFF TGCAGTGCTAGTAGGGGAACTGAAGCTTTCTTT
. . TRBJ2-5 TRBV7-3 CASSRGTTETQYF TGTGCCAGCAGCCGAGGGACAACGGAGACCCAGTACTTC
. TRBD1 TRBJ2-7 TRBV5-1 CASSLARQGAYEQYF TGCGCCAGCAGCTTGGCCAGACAGGGGGCCTACGAGCAGTACTTC
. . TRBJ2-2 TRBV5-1 CASSVPGYNGELFF TGCGCCAGCAGCGTCCCAGGGTATAACGGGGAGCTGTTTTTT
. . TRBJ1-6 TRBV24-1 CATSTGPNSPLHF TGTGCCACCTCGACAGGACCTAATTCACCCCTCCACTTT